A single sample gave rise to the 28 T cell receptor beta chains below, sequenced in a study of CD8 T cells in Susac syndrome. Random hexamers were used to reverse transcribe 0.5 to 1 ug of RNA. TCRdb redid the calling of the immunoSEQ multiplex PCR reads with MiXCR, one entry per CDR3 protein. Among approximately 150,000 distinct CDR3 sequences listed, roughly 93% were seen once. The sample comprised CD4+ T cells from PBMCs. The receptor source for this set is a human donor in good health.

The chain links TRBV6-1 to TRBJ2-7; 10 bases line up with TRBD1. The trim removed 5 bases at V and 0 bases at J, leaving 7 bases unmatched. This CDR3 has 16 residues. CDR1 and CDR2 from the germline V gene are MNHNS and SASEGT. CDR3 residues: CASSSPGQGSSYEQYF. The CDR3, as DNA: TGTGCCAGCAGTAGCCCGGGACAGGGGAGCTCCTACGAGCAGTACTTC.

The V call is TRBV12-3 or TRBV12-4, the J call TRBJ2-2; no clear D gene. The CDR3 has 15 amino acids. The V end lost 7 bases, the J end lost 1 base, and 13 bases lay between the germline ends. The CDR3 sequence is CASTLGGLNTGELFF. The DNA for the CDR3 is TGTGCCAGCACCTTGGGCGGTTTGAACACCGGGGAGCTGTTTTTT.

The CDR3 nucleotides read TGTGCCAGCATCGAAGGGGCGGGGGAGGAGACCCAGTACTTC. Translation gives CASIEGAGEETQYF. The J gene is TRBJ2-5, the V gene TRBV6-1; 7 nucleotides align to TRBD2. Trimming cost V 7 bases and J 5 bases; bases outside gene matches: 10. Germline CDR1 is MNHNS and CDR2 is SASEGT. The CDR3 sequence is 14 residues long.

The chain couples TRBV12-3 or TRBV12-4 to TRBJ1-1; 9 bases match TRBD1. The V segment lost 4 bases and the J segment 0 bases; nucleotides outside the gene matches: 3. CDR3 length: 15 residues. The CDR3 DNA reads TGTGCCAGCAGTTGGGGACAGGGCGTGAACACTGAAGCTTTCTTT. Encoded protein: CASSWGQGVNTEAFF.

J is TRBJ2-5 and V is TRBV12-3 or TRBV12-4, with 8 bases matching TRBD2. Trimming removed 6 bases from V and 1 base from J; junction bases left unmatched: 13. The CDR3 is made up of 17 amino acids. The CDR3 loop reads CASRAPRRGASQETQYF. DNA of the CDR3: TGTGCCAGCAGGGCCCCCCGGCGGGGGGCTAGCCAAGAGACCCAGTACTTC.

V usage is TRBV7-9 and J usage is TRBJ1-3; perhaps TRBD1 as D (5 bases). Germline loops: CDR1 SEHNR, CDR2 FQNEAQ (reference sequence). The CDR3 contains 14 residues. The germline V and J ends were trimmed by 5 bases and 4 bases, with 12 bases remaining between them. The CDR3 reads CASSHNRGGNTIYF. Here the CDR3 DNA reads TGTGCCAGCAGCCACAACCGGGGGGGAAACACCATATATTTT.

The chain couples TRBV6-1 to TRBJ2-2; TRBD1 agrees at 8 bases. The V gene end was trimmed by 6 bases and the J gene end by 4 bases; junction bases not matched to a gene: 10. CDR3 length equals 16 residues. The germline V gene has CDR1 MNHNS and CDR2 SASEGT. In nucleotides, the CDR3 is TGTGCCAGCAGACGAGCAGGACAGGGCGGCACCGGGGAGCTGTTTTTT. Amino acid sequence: CASRRAGQGGTGELFF.

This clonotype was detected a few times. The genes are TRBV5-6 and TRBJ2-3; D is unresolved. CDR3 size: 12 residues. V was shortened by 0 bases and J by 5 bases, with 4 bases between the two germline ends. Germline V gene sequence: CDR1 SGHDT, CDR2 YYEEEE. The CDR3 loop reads CASSLAQDTQYF. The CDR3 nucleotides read TGTGCCAGCAGCTTGGCGCAAGATACGCAGTATTTT.

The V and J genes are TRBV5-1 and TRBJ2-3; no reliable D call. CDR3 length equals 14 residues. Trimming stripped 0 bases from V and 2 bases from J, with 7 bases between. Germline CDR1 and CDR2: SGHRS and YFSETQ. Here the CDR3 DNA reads TGCGCCAGCAGCTTGGACTCCGCCACAGATACGCAGTATTTT. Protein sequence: CASSLDSATDTQYF.

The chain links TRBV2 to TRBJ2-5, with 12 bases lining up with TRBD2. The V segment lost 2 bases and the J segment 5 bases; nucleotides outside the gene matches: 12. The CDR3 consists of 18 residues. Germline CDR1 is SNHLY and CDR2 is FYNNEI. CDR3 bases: TGTGCCAGCAGTGAAAAGGGGCCTAGCGGGGGGGCCGGTGAGACCCAGTACTTC. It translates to CASSEKGPSGGAGETQYF.

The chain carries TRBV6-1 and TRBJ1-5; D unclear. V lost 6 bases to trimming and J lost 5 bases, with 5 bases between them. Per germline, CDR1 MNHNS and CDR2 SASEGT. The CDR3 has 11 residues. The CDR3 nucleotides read TGTGCCAGCAGGTTGGATCAGCCCCAGCATTTT. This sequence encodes CASRLDQPQHF.

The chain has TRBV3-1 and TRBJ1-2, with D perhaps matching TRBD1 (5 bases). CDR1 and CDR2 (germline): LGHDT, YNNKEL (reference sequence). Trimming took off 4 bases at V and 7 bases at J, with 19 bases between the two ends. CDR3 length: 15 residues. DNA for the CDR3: TGTGCCAGCAGCCCCAGTCTGGAGGGGTCGGCTGGCTACACCTTC. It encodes CASSPSLEGSAGYTF.

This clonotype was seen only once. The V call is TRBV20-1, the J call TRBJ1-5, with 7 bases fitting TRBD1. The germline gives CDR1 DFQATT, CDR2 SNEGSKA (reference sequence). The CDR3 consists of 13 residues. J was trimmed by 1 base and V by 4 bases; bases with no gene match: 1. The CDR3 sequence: CSAIQGSNQPQHF. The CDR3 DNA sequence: TGCAGTGCTATACAGGGGAGCAATCAGCCCCAGCATTTT.

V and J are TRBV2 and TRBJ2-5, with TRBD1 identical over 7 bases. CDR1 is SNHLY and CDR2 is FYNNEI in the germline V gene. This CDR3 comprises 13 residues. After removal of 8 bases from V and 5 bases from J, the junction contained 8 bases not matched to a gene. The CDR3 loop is CASVRGPQETQYF. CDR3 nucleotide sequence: TGTGCCAGCGTGAGGGGGCCCCAGGAGACCCAGTACTTC.

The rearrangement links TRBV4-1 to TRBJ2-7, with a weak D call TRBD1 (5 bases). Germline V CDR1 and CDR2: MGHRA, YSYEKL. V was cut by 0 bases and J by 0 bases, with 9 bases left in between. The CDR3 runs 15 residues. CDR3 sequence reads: CASSQEWGTSYEQYF. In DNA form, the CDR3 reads TGCGCCAGCAGCCAAGAATGGGGCACCTCCTACGAGCAGTACTTC.

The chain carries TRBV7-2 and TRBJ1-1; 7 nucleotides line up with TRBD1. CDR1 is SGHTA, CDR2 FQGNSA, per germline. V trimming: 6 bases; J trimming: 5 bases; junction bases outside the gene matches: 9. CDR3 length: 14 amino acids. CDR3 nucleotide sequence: TGTGCCAGCAGTCCGGACAGGTTGGGGACTGAAGCTTTCTTT. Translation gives CASSPDRLGTEAFF.

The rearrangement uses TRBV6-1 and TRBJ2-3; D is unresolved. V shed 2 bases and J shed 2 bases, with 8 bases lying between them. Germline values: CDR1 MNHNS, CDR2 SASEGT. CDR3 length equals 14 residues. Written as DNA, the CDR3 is TGTGCCAGCAGTGAAAGCTACGCCACAGATACGCAGTATTTT. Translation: CASSESYATDTQYF.

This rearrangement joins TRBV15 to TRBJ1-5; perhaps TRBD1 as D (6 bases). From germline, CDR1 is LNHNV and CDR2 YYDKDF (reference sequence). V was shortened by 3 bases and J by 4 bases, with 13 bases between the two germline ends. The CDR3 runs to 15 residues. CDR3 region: CATSSSGTSNQPQHF. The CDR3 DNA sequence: TGTGCCACCAGCAGCTCCGGGACAAGTAATCAGCCCCAGCATTTT.

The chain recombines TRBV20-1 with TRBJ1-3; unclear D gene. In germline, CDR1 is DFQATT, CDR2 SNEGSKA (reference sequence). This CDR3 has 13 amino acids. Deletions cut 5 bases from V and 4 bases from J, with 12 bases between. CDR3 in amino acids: CSAPEGSGNTIYF. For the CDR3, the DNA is TGCAGTGCTCCAGAGGGCTCGGGAAACACCATATATTTT.

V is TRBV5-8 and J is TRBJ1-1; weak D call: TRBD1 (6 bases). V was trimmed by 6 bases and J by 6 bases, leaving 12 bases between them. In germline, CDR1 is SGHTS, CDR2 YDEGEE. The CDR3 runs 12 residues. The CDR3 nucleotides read TGTGCCAGCAAATACAGGGTCTCTGAAGCTTTCTTT. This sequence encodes CASKYRVSEAFF. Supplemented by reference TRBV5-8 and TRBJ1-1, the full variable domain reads EAGVTQSPTHLIKTRGQQATLRCSPISGHTSVYWYQQALGLGLQFLLWYDEGEERNRGNFPPRFSGRQFPNYSSELNVNALELEDSALYLCASKYRVSEAFFGQGTRLTVV.

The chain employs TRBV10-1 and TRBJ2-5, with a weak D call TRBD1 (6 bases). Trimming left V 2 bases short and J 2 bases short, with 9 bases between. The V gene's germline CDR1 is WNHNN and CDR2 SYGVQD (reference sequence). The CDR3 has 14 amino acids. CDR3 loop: CASSEPDSQETQYF. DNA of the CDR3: TGCGCCAGCAGTGAGCCGGACAGTCAAGAGACCCAGTACTTC.

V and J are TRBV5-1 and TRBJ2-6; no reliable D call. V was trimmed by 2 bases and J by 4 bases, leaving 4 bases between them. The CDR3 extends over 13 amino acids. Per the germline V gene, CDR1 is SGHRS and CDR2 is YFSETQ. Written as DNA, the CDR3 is TGCGCCAGCAGCTTAGAGGGGGCCAACGTCCTGACTTTC. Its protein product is CASSLEGANVLTF.

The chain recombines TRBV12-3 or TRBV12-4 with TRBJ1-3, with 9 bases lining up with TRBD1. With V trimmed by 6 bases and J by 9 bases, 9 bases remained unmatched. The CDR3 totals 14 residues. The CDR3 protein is CASSRGQGGSTIYF. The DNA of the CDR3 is TGTGCCAGCAGCAGGGGACAGGGCGGATCCACCATATATTTT.

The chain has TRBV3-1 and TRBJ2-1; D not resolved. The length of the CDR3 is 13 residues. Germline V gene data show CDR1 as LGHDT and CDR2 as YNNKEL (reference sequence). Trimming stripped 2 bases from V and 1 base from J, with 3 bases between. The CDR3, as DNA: TGTGCCAGCAGCCAACTGTCCTACAATGAGCAGTTCTTC. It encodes CASSQLSYNEQFF.

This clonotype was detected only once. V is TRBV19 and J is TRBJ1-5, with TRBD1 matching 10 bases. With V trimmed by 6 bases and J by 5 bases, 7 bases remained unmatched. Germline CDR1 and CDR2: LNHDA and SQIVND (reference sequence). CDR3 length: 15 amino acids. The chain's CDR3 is CASRRTGGRDQPQHF. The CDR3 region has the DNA TGTGCCAGTAGACGGACAGGGGGTCGGGATCAGCCCCAGCATTTT.

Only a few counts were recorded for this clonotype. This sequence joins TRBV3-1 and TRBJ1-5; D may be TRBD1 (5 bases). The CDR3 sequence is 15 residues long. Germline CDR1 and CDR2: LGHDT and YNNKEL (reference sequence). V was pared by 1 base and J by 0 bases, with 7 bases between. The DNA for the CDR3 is TGTGCCAGCAGCCAAGGGGGGTATAGCAATCAGCCCCAGCATTTT. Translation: CASSQGGYSNQPQHF.

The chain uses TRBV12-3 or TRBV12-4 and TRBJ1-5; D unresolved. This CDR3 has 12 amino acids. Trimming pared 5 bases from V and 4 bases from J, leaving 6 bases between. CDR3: CASSGVNQPQHF. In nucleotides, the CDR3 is TGTGCCAGCAGTGGGGTGAATCAGCCCCAGCATTTT.

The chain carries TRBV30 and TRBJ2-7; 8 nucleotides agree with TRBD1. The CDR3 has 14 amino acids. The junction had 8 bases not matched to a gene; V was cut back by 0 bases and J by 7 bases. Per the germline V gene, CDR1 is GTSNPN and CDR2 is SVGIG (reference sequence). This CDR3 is CAWSVGTGPVEQYF. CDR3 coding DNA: TGTGCCTGGAGTGTAGGGACAGGCCCGGTAGAGCAGTACTTC.